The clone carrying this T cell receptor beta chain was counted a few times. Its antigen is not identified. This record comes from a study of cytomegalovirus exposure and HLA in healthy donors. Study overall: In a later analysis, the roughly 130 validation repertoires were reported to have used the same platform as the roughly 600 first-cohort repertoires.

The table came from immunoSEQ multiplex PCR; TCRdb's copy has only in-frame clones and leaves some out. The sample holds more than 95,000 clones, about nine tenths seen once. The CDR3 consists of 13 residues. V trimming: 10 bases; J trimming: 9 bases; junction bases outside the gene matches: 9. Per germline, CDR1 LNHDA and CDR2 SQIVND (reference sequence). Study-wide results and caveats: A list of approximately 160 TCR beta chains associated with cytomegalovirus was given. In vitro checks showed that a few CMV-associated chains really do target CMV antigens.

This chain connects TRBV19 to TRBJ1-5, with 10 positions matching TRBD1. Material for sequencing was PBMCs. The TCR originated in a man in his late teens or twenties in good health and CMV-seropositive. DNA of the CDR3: TGTGCCACCCGGGACAGGGGAATTTTGCCCCAGCATTTT. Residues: CATRDRGILPQHF.